These T cell receptor beta chains were read from a single sample in a study of blood T cell repertoires in COVID-19. Clones were read by immunoSEQ multiplex PCR, and TCRdb kept only the in-frame ones, dropping some. This table holds tens of thousands of clones, about nine tenths found once. Specimen: peripheral blood. These receptors all stem from a man in his 70s with acute or convalescent COVID-19. Each CDR3 is given with its conserved first and last residue. A D gene is named only where the DNA matches it firmly. Expanded clones are given a class, and other clones once, few, many or no size at all.

TGCGCCAGCAGCTTGGTGCGGGGGCTGGGGGAAAAACTGTTTTTT	CASSLVRGLGEKLFF	few	-	TRBV5-1	TRBJ1-4
TGTGCCTGTTCCAGGGGGTCCTACAATGAGCAGTTCTTC	CACSRGSYNEQFF	-	TRBD1	TRBV30	TRBJ2-1
TGTGCCAGCAGCCAAGGAGGATGGCAGTACTTC	CASSQGGWQYF	once	-	TRBV3-1/TRBV3-2	TRBJ2-7
TGCAGTGGGGGCGTATACGATGAGCAGTTCTTC	CSGGVYDEQFF	-	-	TRBV20-1	TRBJ2-1
TGTGCCAGCTCACCACTTGAAAGGGAGTTAGTCGAGCAGTACTTC	CASSPLERELVEQYF	few	-	TRBV18	TRBJ2-7
TGTGCCATCAGTGACCCCCCCAGGGGCAACACCGGGGAGCTGTTTTTT	CAISDPPRGNTGELFF	-	-	TRBV10-3	TRBJ2-2
TGTGCCATCAGTGCTGGGACAGGGAGGTACGAGCAGTACTTC	CAISAGTGRYEQYF	-	TRBD1	TRBV10-3	TRBJ2-7
TGTGCCAGCAGCTCACTAAAAACGAAGTACAATGAGCAGTTCTTC	CASSSLKTKYNEQFF	-	-	TRBV7-2	TRBJ2-1
TGTGCCAGCAGCTCGGGACAGGGGAAAGGGCTGTTTTTT	CASSSGQGKGLFF	-	TRBD1	TRBV7-2	TRBJ1-4
TGTGCCAGCAGCGCCGGGCAGGCAGGGATCTACGAGCAGTACTTC	CASSAGQAGIYEQYF	-	-	TRBV28	TRBJ2-7
TGTGCCAGCAGTTACCTACCTCGGGAAAACATTCAGTACTTC	CASSYLPRENIQYF	-	-	TRBV6-2/TRBV6-3	TRBJ2-4
TGCGCCAGCAGCCAGGCTGCAGGGGCCCATCAGCCCCAGCATTTT	CASSQAAGAHQPQHF	-	-	TRBV4-1	TRBJ1-5
TGCGCCAGCAGCCAAGAAGGGGGCTCTGGGGCCAACGTCCTGACTTTC	CASSQEGGSGANVLTF	-	-	TRBV4-3	TRBJ2-6
TGTGCCAGCCTAATCAGGGCACAGAGCAATCAGCCCCAGCATTTT	CASLIRAQSNQPQHF	-	-	TRBV19	TRBJ1-5
TGTGCCAGCAGCCAACACAGGGGGCCCGGGGAGCTGTTTTTT	CASSQHRGPGELFF	-	TRBD1	TRBV14	TRBJ2-2
TGTGCCAGCAGTTACCGCGAGGGGGCTCTAGCCAAAAACATTCAGTACTTC	CASSYREGALAKNIQYF	-	TRBD1	TRBV6-2/TRBV6-3	TRBJ2-4
TGTGCCAGCTCACTCGGACAGGGAGAGAATTCACCCCTCCACTTT	CASSLGQGENSPLHF	-	TRBD1	TRBV18	TRBJ1-6
TGTGCCAGCAGTGAGAATAGCGGGCAAAACATTCAGTACTTC	CASSENSGQNIQYF	-	TRBD2	TRBV2	TRBJ2-4
TGTGCCAGCAGCTTAGGTAATAGCAATCAGCCCCAGCATTTT	CASSLGNSNQPQHF	-	-	TRBV13	TRBJ1-5
TGTGCCATCAGCGACGGCCAGACAGGGGGTACTTATGGCTACACCTTC	CAISDGQTGGTYGYTF	-	TRBD1	TRBV10-3	TRBJ1-2
TGCGCCAGCAGCCAGGATCCTCAGGGGGCTGATGAGCAGTACTTC	CASSQDPQGADEQYF	-	TRBD1	TRBV4-1	TRBJ2-7
TGTGCCAGCTCACAGGGGGCTGGAAACACCATATATTTT	CASSQGAGNTIYF	-	-	TRBV18	TRBJ1-3
TGTGCCAGCAGGCGACAGGGTAACACCGGGGAGCTGTTTTTT	CASRRQGNTGELFF	-	TRBD1	TRBV7-3	TRBJ2-2
TGCAGCGTCAAGGGAGGGGCCTACGAGCAGTACTTC	CSVKGGAYEQYF	-	TRBD2	TRBV29-1	TRBJ2-7
TGTGCCAGCAACCGCGGGAGAAATGAGCAGTTCTTC	CASNRGRNEQFF	-	TRBD2	TRBV28	TRBJ2-1
TGTGCCAGCAGTGGCCGGGACAGGGATTCCCAGCCCCAGCATTTT	CASSGRDRDSQPQHF	-	TRBD1	TRBV28	TRBJ1-5
TGCGCCAGCAGCTTGGCTCTGACAAGCTCTGGAAACACCATATATTTT	CASSLALTSSGNTIYF	once	-	TRBV5-1	TRBJ1-3
TGTGCCAGCAGTGATCAAGCGGGGGGCACAGATACGCAGTATTTT	CASSDQAGGTDTQYF	-	TRBD2	TRBV2	TRBJ2-3